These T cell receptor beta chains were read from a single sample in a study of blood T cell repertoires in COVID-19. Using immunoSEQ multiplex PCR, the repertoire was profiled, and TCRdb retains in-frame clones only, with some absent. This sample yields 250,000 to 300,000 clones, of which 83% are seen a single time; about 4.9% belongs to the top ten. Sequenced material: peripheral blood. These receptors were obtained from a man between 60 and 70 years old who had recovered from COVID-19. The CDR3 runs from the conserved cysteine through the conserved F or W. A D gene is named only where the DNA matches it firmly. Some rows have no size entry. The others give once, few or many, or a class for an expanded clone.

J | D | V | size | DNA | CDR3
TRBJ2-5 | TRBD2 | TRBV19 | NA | TGTGCCAGTAGTATTGGGACTAGCGGGTGGGGAGGTGAGACCCAGTACTTC | CASSIGTSGWGGETQYF
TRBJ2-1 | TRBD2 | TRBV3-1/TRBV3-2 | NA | TGTGCCAGCAGCCAAGTCCGGACTAGCGGGGGGGCCGTTGAGCAGTTCTTC | CASSQVRTSGGAVEQFF
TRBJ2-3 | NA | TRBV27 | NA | TGTGCCAGCAGTTTAGGGCTCGATACGCAGTATTTT | CASSLGLDTQYF
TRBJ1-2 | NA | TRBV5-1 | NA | TGCGCCAGCAGCTTGGGACAGAGGTCTAACTATGGCTACACCTTC | CASSLGQRSNYGYTF
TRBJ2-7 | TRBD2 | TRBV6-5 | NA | TGTGCCAGCAGTTCTAGCGGGGGAAGCTCCTACGAGCAGTACTTC | CASSSSGGSSYEQYF
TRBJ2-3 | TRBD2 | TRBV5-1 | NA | TGCGCCAGCAGCCTGGGGGGGACTAGCACAGATACGCAGTATTTT | CASSLGGTSTDTQYF
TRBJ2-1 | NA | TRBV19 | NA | TGTGCCAGTAGTATGACAAACTACAATGAGCAGTTCTTC | CASSMTNYNEQFF
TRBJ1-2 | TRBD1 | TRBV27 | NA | TGTGCCAGCAGTTTTGGAAGGGGGCAGGGCGGCTACACCTTC | CASSFGRGQGGYTF
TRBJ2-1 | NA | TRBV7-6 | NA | TGTGCCAGCAGCTTAGCGCTTCAGGGGGGCTCTGTAATTAATGAGCAGTTCTTC | CASSLALQGGSVINEQFF
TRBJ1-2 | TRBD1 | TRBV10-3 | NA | TGTGCCAGTAAACGGGACAGGCTAGAAGGCTACACCTTC | CASKRDRLEGYTF
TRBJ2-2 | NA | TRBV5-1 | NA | TGCGCCAGCAGCGGGGGACTCACGGCCGGGTCCGGGGAGCTGTTTTTT | CASSGGLTAGSGELFF
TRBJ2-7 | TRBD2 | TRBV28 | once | TGTGCCAGCAGTAGCCTCGGGGGGGCCTACGAGCAGTACTTC | CASSSLGGAYEQYF
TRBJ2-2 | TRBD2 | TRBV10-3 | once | TGTGCCATCAGTGAGCCGGGACTAGCGGGATCGGTCACCGGGGAGCTGTTTTTT | CAISEPGLAGSVTGELFF
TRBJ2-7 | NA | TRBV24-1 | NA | TGTGCCACCAGTGATGGGGGACATTTGAACGAGCAGTACTTC | CATSDGGHLNEQYF
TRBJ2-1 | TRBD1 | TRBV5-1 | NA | TGCGCCAGCAGCTTGTTCACAGGGGGCCTGTTCTTC | CASSLFTGGLFF
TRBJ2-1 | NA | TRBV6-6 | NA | TGTGCCAGCAGTTACAGCGGGATAGGGGGGAATGAGCAGTTCTTC | CASSYSGIGGNEQFF
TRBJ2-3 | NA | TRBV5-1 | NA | TGCGCCAGCGCGTCATCGCCCGCTAGCACAGATACGCAGTATTTT | CASASSPASTDTQYF